The clone carrying this T cell receptor (beta chain) was recorded many times. The sample comes from a study of CD8 T cells in ankylosing spondylitis. In TCRdb, the 5' RACE reads were re-called with MiXCR into one record per CDR3 protein. The sample holds 130,000 or so distinct CDR3 sequences, roughly an eighth seen once. The source material was blood, either unsorted or a sorted T cell fraction (not recorded which). This sequence was found in a female donor with ankylosing spondylitis or in good health (not recorded which).

CDR3 DNA sequence: TGCAGCGTTGAATCTAGCGGCTTCCAAGAGACCCAGTACTTC. Its translation is CSVESSGFQETQYF. The J gene is TRBJ2-5, the V gene TRBV29-1, with 7 bases lining up with TRBD2. The CDR3 contains 14 residues. The trim removed 2 bases at V and 1 base at J, leaving 4 bases unmatched. Germline V gene data show CDR1 as SQVTM and CDR2 as ANQGSEA. Supplemented by reference TRBV29-1 and TRBJ2-5, the full variable domain reads SAVISQKPSRDICQRGTSLTIQCQVDSQVTMMFWYRQQPGQSLTLIATANQGSEATYESGFVIDKFPISRPNLTFSTLTVSNMSPEDSSIYLCSVESSGFQETQYFGPGTRLLVL.